The 30 T cell receptor beta chains given below trace back to one sample, sequenced in a study of cytomegalovirus exposure and HLA in healthy donors. PCR used 60 Vbeta primers and 13 Jbeta primers. Sequencing used immunoSEQ multiplex PCR; TCRdb keeps in-frame clones, though not all of them. This table has about 160,000 clones, approximately 90% appearing once. Sequenced: PBMCs. The receptors derive from a woman in her thirties in good health and CMV-seronegative.

CDR3 protein: CSADPRGGVLAEQFF. The CDR3 DNA reads as TGCAGCGCCGACCCTCGGGGGGGGGTACTGGCTGAGCAGTTCTTC. The chain links TRBV29-1 to TRBJ2-1; TRBD2 agrees at 8 bases. The junction had 17 bases not matched to a gene; V was cut back by 7 bases and J by 9 bases. The germline V gene has CDR1 SQVTM and CDR2 ANQGSEA. The CDR3 has 15 residues.

The chain recombines TRBV7-9 with TRBJ2-2, with D possibly matching TRBD2 (6 bases). The ends were cut back, 3 bases at V and 0 bases at J, with 8 bases in the middle. The CDR3 spans 15 residues. CDR1 and CDR2 (germline): SEHNR, FQNEAQ (reference sequence). This chain's CDR3 is CASSLGGTNTGELFF. The DNA of the CDR3 is TGTGCCAGCAGCTTGGGGGGTACGAACACCGGGGAGCTGTTTTTT.

This chain joins TRBV6-5 and TRBJ1-2; D remains ambiguous. CDR1 and CDR2 (germline): MNHEY, SVGAGI. V lost 5 bases to trimming and J lost 1 base, with 14 bases between them. The CDR3 totals 15 residues. The DNA for the CDR3 is TGTGCCAGCAGTACCTCGGGAGGAGATAACTATGGCTACACCTTC. Its translation is CASSTSGGDNYGYTF.

The rearrangement uses TRBV28 and TRBJ1-1; D remains unclear. The CDR3 consists of 13 residues. Germline loops: CDR1 MDHEN, CDR2 SYDVKM. Between the trimmed V and J ends, which lost 3 bases and 7 bases, there was a span of 12 bases. The CDR3 spells CASSFGLQSEAFF. CDR3 sequence (DNA): TGTGCCAGCAGTTTTGGGCTACAAAGTGAAGCTTTCTTT.

The chain links TRBV19 to TRBJ1-1, with D possibly being TRBD1 (6 bases). This CDR3 contains 13 residues. With 3 bases removed from V and 8 bases from J, the gap between germline ends came to 13 bases. The V gene's germline CDR1 is LNHDA and CDR2 SQIVND (reference sequence). The CDR3 coding sequence is TGTGCCAGTAGTATTTCAGGGGCCTTAGAAGCTTTCTTT. It is translated as CASSISGALEAFF. Using reference TRBV19 and TRBJ1-1 for the parts outside the CDR3, the full variable domain is DGGITQSPKYLFRKEGQNVTLSCEQNLNHDAMYWYRQDPGQGLRLIYYSQIVNDFQKGDIAEGYSVSREKKESFPLTVTSAQKNPTAFYLCASSISGALEAFFGQGTRLTVV.

The chain employs TRBV7-2 and TRBJ1-2; D is ambiguous. This CDR3 has 17 residues. Deletions cut 4 bases from V and 4 bases from J, with 22 bases between. Germline CDR1 SGHTA, CDR2 FQGNSA. The CDR3 DNA follows: TGTGCCAGCAGCTCCGTTAGTGACGGTTCAAGAGGCTATGGCTACACCTTC. Its protein product is CASSSVSDGSRGYGYTF.

The J gene is TRBJ2-2, the V gene TRBV9; the match to TRBD2 covers 13 bases. This CDR3 has 19 amino acids. The germline gives CDR1 SGDLS, CDR2 YYNGEE. The trim removed 4 bases at V and 7 bases at J, leaving 16 bases unmatched. CDR3 in amino acids: CASSPLPVGLAGRGGELFF. CDR3 sequence (DNA): TGTGCCAGCAGCCCACTACCTGTGGGACTAGCGGGGAGAGGCGGGGAGCTGTTTTTT.

The chain couples TRBV6-6 to TRBJ2-1; 10 bases are a match to TRBD2. V dropped 4 bases and J dropped 9; count of bases not matched to a gene: 6. Germline CDR1 reads MNHNY; CDR2 reads SVGAGI (reference sequence). CDR3 size: 14 residues. CDR3 residues: CASSLLAGMGEQFF. As DNA, the CDR3 is TGTGCCAGCAGTTTACTAGCGGGGATGGGTGAGCAGTTCTTC.

The rearrangement links TRBV5-6 to TRBJ2-7; maybe TRBD2 (5 bases). The V gene lost 1 base and the J gene lost 7 bases, with 24 bases spanning the gap. The germline gives CDR1 SGHDT, CDR2 YYEEEE. This CDR3 is 17 amino acids long. In DNA form, the CDR3 reads TGTGCCAGCAGCTTGTTGGGAAGAGCGGCAACCCTGGGGGAGCAGTACTTC. Protein sequence: CASSLLGRAATLGEQYF.

The rearrangement links TRBV5-8 to TRBJ1-4; a possible D gene is TRBD1 (5 bases). Trimming removed 4 bases at V and 4 bases at J, with 14 bases between. CDR1 and CDR2 from the germline V gene are SGHTS and YDEGEE. This CDR3 is built from 15 residues. CDR3 amino acids: CASSLGPTNNEKLFF. CDR3 bases: TGTGCCAGCAGCCTGGGACCGACTAATAATGAAAAACTGTTTTTT.

This clone was detected only a few times. The chain has TRBV5-1 and TRBJ1-1; tentatively, D is TRBD1 (5 bases). Trimming cost V 4 bases and J 1 base, with 8 bases left between them. This CDR3 region has 13 residues. CDR1 is SGHRS, CDR2 YFSETQ, per germline. The DNA of the CDR3 is TGCGCCAGCAGCATAGGACAGAACACTGAAGCTTTCTTT. Translated: CASSIGQNTEAFF.

The V and J genes are TRBV4-3 and TRBJ2-1; D is perhaps TRBD2 (6 bases). CDR3 length: 17 amino acids. Trimming removed 0 bases at V and 6 bases at J, with 18 bases between. Looked up from germline, CDR1 is LGHNA and CDR2 is YSLEER. CDR3 protein: CASSQEGGPLPPNEQFF. In DNA, the CDR3 is TGCGCCAGCAGCCAAGAGGGAGGACCCCTACCCCCCAATGAGCAGTTCTTC.

The chain uses TRBV5-6 and TRBJ1-2; 11 positions match TRBD1. The CDR3 extends over 15 amino acids. V was pared by 4 bases and J by 3 bases, with 5 bases of the junction left unmatched. The germline gives CDR1 SGHDT, CDR2 YYEEEE. DNA of the CDR3: TGTGCCAGCAGCCAACCGGGACAGGGGGACTATGGCTACACCTTC. Amino acid sequence: CASSQPGQGDYGYTF.

V gene TRBV19 combines with J gene TRBJ2-7; 8 nucleotides line up with TRBD1. V was pared by 3 bases and J by 3 bases, with 10 bases of the junction left unmatched. Germline assignment: CDR1 LNHDA and CDR2 SQIVND (reference sequence). This CDR3 is 16 amino acids long. The CDR3 nucleotides read TGTGCCAGTAGTATCGTGGGACAGGTCGTTATCTACGAGCAGTACTTC. Its protein is CASSIVGQVVIYEQYF.

The chain is built from TRBV4-1 and TRBJ2-1, with 9 bases aligning to TRBD2. Unmatched junction bases numbered 8, after V lost 0 bases and J lost 8 bases. Germline loops: CDR1 MGHRA, CDR2 YSYEKL. This CDR3 contains 16 residues. The CDR3: CASSQDPPREGDEQFF. The CDR3 DNA is TGCGCCAGCAGCCAAGATCCCCCGCGGGAGGGCGATGAGCAGTTCTTC.

V and J are TRBV9 and TRBJ2-3; 8 positions agree with TRBD2. CDR1 SGDLS and CDR2 YYNGEE come from the germline V gene. The CDR3 totals 13 residues. Germline trimming cut 3 bases from V and 6 bases from J; bases unmatched to any gene: 3. This CDR3 is CASSGTSFDTQYF. DNA for the CDR3: TGTGCCAGCAGCGGGACTAGCTTTGATACGCAGTATTTT. Full variable domain (remainder filled in from reference TRBV9 and TRBJ2-3): DSGVTQTPKHLITATGQRVTLRCSPRSGDLSVYWYQQSLDQGLQFLIQYYNGEERAKGNILERFSAQQFPDLHSELNLSSLELGDSALYFCASSGTSFDTQYFGPGTRLTVL.

V and J are TRBV27 and TRBJ1-6, with a possible D match to TRBD1 (5 bases). Germline V gene lookup returns CDR1 MNHEY and CDR2 SMNVEV (reference sequence). V dropped 5 bases and J dropped 10 bases, with 12 bases sitting between them. The CDR3 spans 13 residues. The CDR3 loop reads CASSPRVGSPLHF. The CDR3 bases are TGTGCCAGCAGTCCCAGGGTTGGCTCACCCCTCCACTTT.

The chain joins TRBV10-3 to TRBJ1-2; possibly TRBD1 for D (6 bases). V was cut by 7 bases and J by 5 bases, with 14 bases left in between. Germline CDR1 and CDR2: ENHRY and SYGVKD. The CDR3 loop spans 13 amino acids. The CDR3 loop reads CAINTGTLYGYTF. As DNA, the CDR3 is TGTGCCATCAATACCGGGACACTATATGGCTACACCTTC.

The chain recombines TRBV11-3 with TRBJ2-3, with 16 positions matching TRBD2. Germline CDR1 is SGHNT and CDR2 is YENEEA. The length of the CDR3 is 17 residues. Germline trimming cut 7 bases from V and 5 bases from J; bases unmatched to any gene: 9. The CDR3, as DNA: TGTGCCAGCACAACCGGGACTAGCGGGAGGGCCCAAGATACGCAGTATTTT. It codes for CASTTGTSGRAQDTQYF.

The V gene is TRBV5-1, the J gene TRBJ1-2; D is undetermined. V lost 0 bases to trimming and J lost 4 bases, with 7 bases between them. The germline V gene has CDR1 SGHRS and CDR2 YFSETQ. The CDR3 has 13 amino acids. The CDR3 is CASSLGEIYGYTF. In DNA form, the CDR3 reads TGCGCCAGCAGCTTGGGGGAGATCTATGGCTACACCTTC.

The chain carries TRBV28 and TRBJ2-5; 10 bases map to TRBD1. CDR1 is MDHEN and CDR2 is SYDVKM in the germline V gene. The CDR3 spans 16 residues. The V and J ends lost 6 bases and 4 bases, in that order; junction bases with no gene match: 11. The CDR3 region is CASSFPRDRGVETQYF. CDR3 sequence (DNA): TGTGCCAGCAGCTTCCCCCGGGACAGGGGCGTAGAGACCCAGTACTTC.

The J gene is TRBJ1-1, the V gene TRBV19; 8 nucleotides line up with TRBD1. The trim removed 3 bases at V and 4 bases at J, leaving 13 bases unmatched. This CDR3 comprises 17 residues. CDR1 is LNHDA, CDR2 SQIVND, per germline (reference sequence). The CDR3 region has the DNA TGTGCCAGTAGTATTAGGCAGGGGGCGGTTTTGGCCACTGAAGCTTTCTTT. Residues: CASSIRQGAVLATEAFF.

The rearrangement links TRBV5-1 to TRBJ2-7; D might be TRBD2 (6 bases). Trimming stripped 4 bases from V and 2 bases from J, with 16 bases between. Per germline, CDR1 SGHRS and CDR2 YFSETQ. CDR3 length equals 15 residues. CDR3 bases: TGCGCCAGCAGCCTGGAGGCGGGGCTGCCCTACGAGCAGTACTTC. This sequence encodes CASSLEAGLPYEQYF.

The chain employs TRBV5-5 and TRBJ2-3; D call uncertain. The CDR3 has 16 amino acids. The V end lost 6 bases, the J end lost 0 bases, and 17 bases lay between the germline ends. Germline CDR1 reads SGHKS; CDR2 reads YYEKEE (reference sequence). This chain's CDR3 is CASISFSASSTDTQYF. CDR3 nucleotides: TGTGCCAGCATCAGTTTCAGTGCCTCTAGCACAGATACGCAGTATTTT.

The chain has TRBV11-2 and TRBJ2-1; TRBD2 matches at 10 bases. CDR3 length: 13 amino acids. Germline V gives CDR1 SGHAT, CDR2 FQNNGV. The junction had 4 bases not matched to a gene; V was cut back by 5 bases and J by 9 bases. This chain's CDR3 is CASSPGLAAEQFF. The CDR3 DNA follows: TGTGCCAGCAGCCCTGGACTAGCGGCTGAGCAGTTCTTC.

This clone showed up just once. The V and J genes are TRBV28 and TRBJ1-1; 10 nucleotides align to TRBD1. Germline V gene data show CDR1 as MDHEN and CDR2 as SYDVKM. The CDR3 runs 15 residues. Germline trimming cut 2 bases from V and 5 bases from J; bases unmatched to any gene: 5. CDR3 region: CASSLGGQGGTEAFF. The CDR3 coding sequence is TGTGCCAGCAGTTTAGGTGGACAGGGGGGGACTGAAGCTTTCTTT.

J is TRBJ1-1 and V is TRBV11-3; D is perhaps TRBD1 (5 bases). CDR3 size: 12 residues. CDR1 SGHNT and CDR2 YENEEA come from the germline V gene. Trimming removed 5 bases from V and 6 bases from J, with 10 bases in between. The CDR3 region is CASSLGTSEAFF. CDR3 DNA sequence: TGTGCCAGCAGCCTGGGGACTTCTGAAGCTTTCTTT.

This chain links TRBV5-1 with TRBJ2-1, with 11 bases aligning to TRBD2. Germline-derived CDR1 and CDR2 are SGHRS and YFSETQ. With V trimmed by 3 bases and J by 4 bases, 6 bases remained unmatched. The CDR3 consists of 16 residues. DNA for the CDR3: TGCGCCAGCAGCTCCGGACTAGCGGGCCCATACAATGAGCAGTTCTTC. This codes for CASSSGLAGPYNEQFF.

This clone was detected only a few times. CDR3 nucleotide sequence: TGCGCCAGCAGCTTGGCAGTCAATGAGCAGTTCTTC. Its protein product is CASSLAVNEQFF. The chain uses TRBV5-1 and TRBJ2-1, with D uncertain. The V gene lost 0 bases and the J gene lost 6 bases, with 4 bases spanning the gap. The CDR3 contains 12 residues. From germline, CDR1 is SGHRS and CDR2 YFSETQ.

The CDR3 sequence is CASSYSLGGDYGYTF. The DNA of the CDR3 is TGTGCCAGCAGTTACTCCTTGGGGGGTGACTATGGCTACACCTTC. The rearrangement joins TRBV6-5 to TRBJ1-2; the D gene is possibly TRBD1 (5 bases). The germline gives CDR1 MNHEY, CDR2 SVGAGI. Trimming shortened V by 0 bases and J by 3 bases, and 11 bases separated the two germline ends. The CDR3 consists of 15 residues.